The 28 T cell receptor beta chains below all came from one sample that was sequenced in a study of blood T cell repertoires in COVID-19. The protocol was immunoSEQ multiplex PCR, while the TCRdb copy is restricted to in-frame clones and leaves out a portion. The sample gives about 120,000 clones, roughly 90% of which show up once; 3.5% to 4% is in the top ten. What was sequenced was peripheral blood. The source is a woman aged 60 to 75 with COVID-19, enrolled during active disease.

The CDR3 coding sequence is TGTGCCAGCAGCTTAGGGGGGACTAGCACAGATACGCAGTATTTT. This encodes CASSLGGTSTDTQYF. The genes are TRBV11-3 and TRBJ2-3, with D maybe TRBD2 (6 bases). Germline CDR1 is SGHNT and CDR2 is YENEEA. The CDR3 is 15 amino acids. Between the trimmed V and J ends, which lost 1 base and 0 bases, there was a span of 8 bases.

The chain combines TRBV12-3 or TRBV12-4 with TRBJ1-2, with a weak D call TRBD1 (6 bases). Trimming cost V 6 bases and J 8 bases, with 16 bases left between them. CDR3 length: 13 amino acids. The CDR3 bases are TGTGCCAGCAGGAAACAGGGAGTAGGAGGCTACACCTTC. Translation gives CASRKQGVGGYTF.

V and J are TRBV27 and TRBJ2-2, with D possibly being TRBD2 (5 bases). Germline assignment: CDR1 MNHEY and CDR2 SMNVEV (reference sequence). CDR3 length: 13 residues. V was cut by 7 bases and J by 5 bases, with 11 bases left in between. Here the CDR3 DNA reads TGTGCCAGCATGAGGGCGTTGACCGGGGAGCTGTTTTTT. It translates to CASMRALTGELFF.

The chain links TRBV7-2 to TRBJ1-1, with D possibly being TRBD1 (6 bases). This CDR3 contains 15 residues. The V and J ends lost 5 bases and 3 bases respectively, with 16 bases between them. Germline V CDR1 and CDR2: SGHTA, FQGNSA. The CDR3 sequence: CASSRQTGRDTEAFF. The CDR3 nucleotides read TGTGCCAGCAGCCGCCAAACAGGGCGTGACACTGAAGCTTTCTTT.

CDR3 coding DNA: TGTGCCAGCAGTTACGATCTCGGGTCACCCCTCCACTTT. This translates into CASSYDLGSPLHF. This chain joins TRBV6-5 and TRBJ1-6; D gene uncertain. V gave up 2 bases and J gave up 10 bases, with 9 bases separating them. The germline CDR1 and CDR2 sequences are MNHEY and SVGAGI. The CDR3 contains 13 residues.

In DNA, the CDR3 is TGTGCCAGCTCACCGGCAGGTTACACTGAAGCTTTCTTT. This codes for CASSPAGYTEAFF. The genes are TRBV18 and TRBJ1-1; D not certain. V was shortened by 3 bases and J by 3 bases, with 8 bases between the two germline ends. Germline loops: CDR1 KGHSH, CDR2 LQKENI. The CDR3 totals 13 residues.

This chain joins TRBV7-9 and TRBJ2-1; D perhaps matches TRBD1 (5 bases). The CDR3 runs 12 residues. Trimming cost V 11 bases and J 9 bases, with 17 bases left between them. Per germline, CDR1 SEHNR and CDR2 FQNEAQ (reference sequence). This chain's CDR3 is CASQAPTGEQFF. As DNA, the CDR3 is TGTGCCTCACAGGCGCCCACGGGTGAGCAGTTCTTC.

The V gene is TRBV5-1, the J gene TRBJ2-1; maybe TRBD1 (5 bases). Trimming took 1 base from V and 4 from J, leaving 9 bases between them. In germline, CDR1 is SGHRS, CDR2 YFSETQ. The CDR3 loop spans 14 amino acids. This CDR3 reads CASSLMGQYNEQFF. CDR3 bases: TGCGCCAGCAGCTTGATGGGGCAATACAATGAGCAGTTCTTC. The variable domain in full, completed from reference TRBV5-1 and TRBJ2-1, reads KAGVTQTPRYLIKTRGQQVTLSCSPISGHRSVSWYQQTPGQGLQFLFEYFSETQRNKGNFPGRFSGRQFSNSRSEMNVSTLELGDSALYLCASSLMGQYNEQFFGPGTRLTVL.

The chain recombines TRBV5-4 with TRBJ2-3; 7 bases align to TRBD1. This CDR3 contains 16 residues. CDR1 is SGHNT and CDR2 is YYREEE in the germline V gene (reference sequence). V lost 4 bases, J lost 2 bases, and 10 bases stayed unmatched. CDR3 in DNA: TGTGCCAGCAGCCCCCGGTGGGGACAGCCCACAGATACGCAGTATTTT. Its protein product is CASSPRWGQPTDTQYF.

The chain recombines TRBV6-5 with TRBJ2-2, with 8 bases that match TRBD1. In germline, CDR1 is MNHEY, CDR2 SVGAGI. CDR3 length: 14 residues. After removal of 5 bases from V and 5 bases from J, the junction contained 4 bases not matched to a gene. This CDR3 reads CASSRTGRTGELFF. The DNA of the CDR3 is TGTGCCAGCAGTAGGACAGGGCGGACCGGGGAGCTGTTTTTT.

The chain combines TRBV13 with TRBJ1-6; perhaps TRBD1 as D (6 bases). CDR3 length: 16 residues. Germline V gene data show CDR1 as PRHDT and CDR2 as FYEKMQ (reference sequence). V lost 6 bases and J lost 6, with 18 bases in between. CDR3 sequence (DNA): TGTGCCAGCAGACTGTTCCGACAGGACCGTAATTCACCCCTCCACTTT. It specifies CASRLFRQDRNSPLHF.

V gene TRBV5-1 combines with J gene TRBJ1-2; 8 bases fit TRBD1. CDR3 length: 14 amino acids. Trimming at V came to 3 bases and at J to 8 bases, leaving 9 bases not matched to a gene. Germline V gene lookup returns CDR1 SGHRS and CDR2 YFSETQ. The CDR3 reads CASSWLDRDGGYTF. CDR3 nucleotide sequence: TGCGCCAGCAGCTGGCTGGACAGGGACGGAGGCTACACCTTC.

The rearrangement joins TRBV11-2 to TRBJ1-4, with D possibly TRBD1 on 6 matching bases. V dropped 5 bases and J dropped 3 bases, with 13 bases sitting between them. This CDR3 contains 15 residues. From germline, CDR1 is SGHAT and CDR2 FQNNGV. The CDR3 region is CASSIRGGSNEKLFF. CDR3 bases: TGTGCCAGCAGCATAAGGGGGGGTTCTAATGAAAAACTGTTTTTT.

CDR3 region: CASSLRGPLFF. The CDR3 bases are TGTGCCAGCAGCTTGAGGGGTCCCCTGTTTTTT. The chain carries TRBV5-6 and TRBJ1-4; tentatively, D is TRBD1 (5 bases). CDR3 length equals 11 residues. Germline assignment: CDR1 SGHDT and CDR2 YYEEEE. V shed 1 base and J shed 14 bases, with 9 bases lying between them.

The genes are TRBV4-1 and TRBJ1-2; no firm D call. The CDR3 is made up of 14 amino acids. From germline, CDR1 is MGHRA and CDR2 YSYEKL. The V end lost 3 bases, the J end lost 8 bases, and 16 bases lay between the germline ends. CDR3 bases: TGCGCCAGCAGCCAGGAGTTCGTCGTTGGAGGCTACACCTTC. Residues: CASSQEFVVGGYTF.

The rearrangement uses TRBV5-4 and TRBJ2-2; 13 nucleotides match TRBD2. V lost 0 bases to trimming and J lost 7 bases; unmatched junction nucleotides: 9. The CDR3 totals 18 residues. The germline CDR1 and CDR2 sequences are SGHNT and YYREEE (reference sequence). CDR3 bases: TGTGCCAGCAGCTTGGTGCCGGGACTAGCGGGGCGGGGCGGGGAGCTGTTTTTT. Amino acids: CASSLVPGLAGRGGELFF.

In the case of this clone: Other DNA sequences in the same sample also yield this CDR3. CDR3 sequence (DNA): TGTGCCAGCAGCTTAGGGGGCCCCACTGAAGCTTTCTTT. Translating gives CASSLGGPTEAFF. V gene TRBV7-3 combines with J gene TRBJ1-1; D might be TRBD1 (6 bases). There are 13 residues in the CDR3. V was pared by 2 bases and J by 4 bases, with 8 bases between. Germline-derived CDR1 and CDR2 are SGHTA and FQGTGA.

This chain joins TRBV21-1 and TRBJ1-4; the table gives TRBD1 as D, unverified against the DNA. TRBV21-1 is marked as a pseudogene. The CDR3 extends over 13 amino acids. The CDR3 DNA sequence: TGTGCCACTCTGGACAGGGGGGTTGAAAAACTGTTTTTT. Translation gives CATLDRGVEKLFF.

V is TRBV2 and J is TRBJ2-1, with D uncertain. Germline lookup yields CDR1 SNHLY and CDR2 FYNNEI. V was cut by 8 bases and J by 5 bases, with 19 bases left in between. The CDR3 consists of 15 residues. CDR3 DNA sequence: TGTGCCAGCCCATCCCCGGCCAGGCCGGACAATGAGCAGTTCTTC. It is translated as CASPSPARPDNEQFF.

This rearrangement joins TRBV5-1 to TRBJ2-1, with a possible D match to TRBD1 (6 bases). The CDR3 extends over 17 amino acids. The germline V gene has CDR1 SGHRS and CDR2 YFSETQ. Trimming took 5 bases from V and 2 from J, leaving 20 bases between them. CDR3 nucleotide sequence: TGCGCCAGCAGTTTATCAGGGGACCCCTTAACCTACAATGAGCAGTTCTTC. This sequence encodes CASSLSGDPLTYNEQFF.

The chain recombines TRBV29-1 with TRBJ1-1; perhaps TRBD1 as D (5 bases). This CDR3 spans 13 amino acids. Germline CDR1 and CDR2: SQVTM and ANQGSEA. V was shortened by 1 base and J by 0 bases, with 6 bases between the two germline ends. CDR3 DNA: TGCAGCGTTGAAGGGACATTGAACACTGAAGCTTTCTTT. Residues: CSVEGTLNTEAFF.

The chain employs TRBV5-1 and TRBJ2-4; D unresolved. CDR1 and CDR2 (germline): SGHRS, YFSETQ. V gave up 5 bases and J gave up 0 bases, with 9 bases separating them. The CDR3 length is 14 residues. The CDR3 sequence is CASRQESAKNIQYF. In nucleotides, the CDR3 is TGCGCCAGCAGACAAGAATCAGCCAAAAACATTCAGTACTTC.

J is TRBJ2-3 and V is TRBV6-2 or TRBV6-3, with 14 bases identical to TRBD2. Germline V CDR1 and CDR2: MNHEY, SVGEGT. Unmatched junction bases numbered 9, after V lost 2 bases and J lost 2 bases. The CDR3 contains 19 residues. The CDR3: CASSYPTGTSGGYTDTQYF. Here the CDR3 DNA reads TGTGCCAGCAGTTACCCTACCGGGACTAGCGGGGGATACACAGATACGCAGTATTTT.

The chain combines TRBV2 with TRBJ1-5, with 9 nucleotides matching TRBD1. The CDR3 is made up of 16 amino acids. The J segment lost 4 bases and the V segment lost 4 bases, leaving 8 bases of the junction unmatched. Germline V gene lookup returns CDR1 SNHLY and CDR2 FYNNEI. CDR3: CASSGEGTGINQPQHF. CDR3 bases: TGTGCCAGCAGTGGCGAGGGGACAGGGATTAATCAGCCCCAGCATTTT. Full variable domain (outside the CDR3, taken from reference TRBV2 and TRBJ1-5): EPEVTQTPSHQVTQMGQEVILRCVPISNHLYFYWYRQILGQKVEFLVSFYNNEISEKSEIFDDQFSVERPDGSNFTLKIRSTKLEDSAMYFCASSGEGTGINQPQHFGDGTRLSIL.

The chain combines TRBV4-1 with TRBJ1-4; D unresolved. In germline, CDR1 is MGHRA, CDR2 YSYEKL. CDR3 length: 14 amino acids. Trimming shortened V by 4 bases and J by 3 bases, and 9 bases separated the two germline ends. The CDR3 DNA follows: TGCGCCAGCAGCCGTGGGGAGCCTAATGAAAAACTGTTTTTT. Translated, it gives CASSRGEPNEKLFF.

V usage is TRBV18 and J usage is TRBJ1-3; weak D call: TRBD1 (6 bases). In germline, CDR1 is KGHSH, CDR2 LQKENI. The V and J ends lost 3 bases and 2 bases respectively, with 14 bases between them. This CDR3 is 16 amino acids long. CDR3 in amino acids: CASSPLRDNAGNTIYF. The CDR3 DNA reads TGTGCCAGCTCACCCCTCCGGGACAATGCTGGAAACACCATATATTTT.

CDR3 region: CARSLMEKGARGDTQYF. CDR3 sequence (DNA): TGTGCCAGAAGCTTGATGGAGAAGGGGGCTAGGGGAGATACGCAGTATTTT. The V gene is TRBV5-3, the J gene TRBJ2-3; 7 nucleotides agree with TRBD1. TRBV5-3 is assigned to the ORF class and has an uncertain function. V lost 1 base, J lost 5 bases, and 13 bases stayed unmatched. The CDR3 contains 17 residues.

The genes are TRBV12-5 and TRBJ2-1, with 7 bases aligning to TRBD2. The germline gives CDR1 LGHNT, CDR2 FRNRAP. There are 16 residues in the CDR3. The ends lost 7 bases at V and 0 bases at J; junction bases unmatched: 9. DNA for the CDR3: TGTGCTAGTGCCAAAAAGCGGGGTAACTCCTACAATGAGCAGTTCTTC. As protein: CASAKKRGNSYNEQFF.